Below, 7 T cell receptor beta chains from the same sample are listed, as sequenced in a study of blood T cell repertoires in COVID-19. Some clones are missing from TCRdb's copy, which holds only in-frame ones; the method was immunoSEQ multiplex PCR. The sample has about 60,000 clones, around 80% seen once; the top ten hold approximately 3.5%. Sequenced material: PBMCs or T cells enriched from blood (not recorded which). Receptors were obtained from a woman between 40 and 55 years old with acute COVID-19.

The genes are TRBV5-1 and TRBJ2-6; TRBD2 aligns across 7 bases. After removal of 4 bases from V and 2 bases from J, the junction contained 9 bases not matched to a gene. The CDR3 spans 17 residues. Germline values: CDR1 SGHRS, CDR2 YFSETQ. The CDR3 here is CASSLWGGSTGANVLTF. The CDR3 DNA sequence: TGCGCCAGCAGCCTATGGGGGGGTTCTACTGGGGCCAACGTCCTGACTTTC.

The rearrangement links TRBV7-3 to TRBJ2-5; TRBD2 might be the D (5 bases). The length of the CDR3 is 14 residues. V lost 4 bases, J lost 4 bases, and 13 bases lay in between. Germline CDR1 is SGHTA and CDR2 is FQGTGA. The CDR3 region has the DNA TGTGCCAGCAGCTACCGGGCTCGGGGAGAGACCCAGTACTTC. As protein: CASSYRARGETQYF.

The rearrangement joins TRBV29-1 to TRBJ2-7; TRBD2 matches 7 bases. This CDR3 contains 13 residues. V dropped 5 bases and J dropped 3; count of bases not matched to a gene: 7. Germline CDR1 and CDR2: SQVTM and ANQGSEA. CDR3 DNA sequence: TGCAGCGTTACCATAGCGGGCTTCTACGAGCAGTACTTC. Translating it yields CSVTIAGFYEQYF.

This sequence joins TRBV15 and TRBJ2-7; D unclear. Germline V CDR1 and CDR2: LNHNV, YYDKDF (reference sequence). V was trimmed by 4 bases and J by 4 bases, leaving 11 bases between them. The CDR3 consists of 13 residues. In DNA form, the CDR3 reads TGTGCCACCAGCACCAGGCAAGGTTACGAGCAGTACTTC. It yields the protein CATSTRQGYEQYF.

V usage is TRBV9 and J usage is TRBJ2-3; 13 positions agree with TRBD2. Germline V gene lookup returns CDR1 SGDLS and CDR2 YYNGEE. V dropped 7 bases and J dropped 7; count of bases not matched to a gene: 6. CDR3 length equals 14 residues. The CDR3 DNA reads as TGTGCCAGCCTGACTAGCGGGAGGCGGTATACGCAGTATTTT. It translates to CASLTSGRRYTQYF.

The rearrangement joins TRBV28 to TRBJ2-2; D is ambiguous. The germline CDR1 and CDR2 sequences are MDHEN and SYDVKM. This CDR3 contains 14 residues. The V and J ends lost 5 bases and 1 base respectively, with 8 bases between them. The CDR3 coding sequence is TGTGCCAGCAGTCCCCCCCTGAACACCGGGGAGCTGTTTTTT. Its translation: CASSPPLNTGELFF.

The rearrangement uses TRBV2 and TRBJ2-6; D might be TRBD1 (6 bases). Germline CDR1 reads SNHLY; CDR2 reads FYNNEI. CDR3 length equals 15 residues. V shed 5 bases and J shed 3 bases, with 11 bases lying between them. The CDR3 region is CASSPQGNGANVLTF. The CDR3 coding sequence is TGTGCCAGCAGTCCCCAGGGGAATGGGGCCAACGTCCTGACTTTC.